These 26 T cell receptor beta chains came from one sample sequenced in a study of blood T cells in healthy people across ages (dated by TCRdb to the mid-2010s). Library prep was done by 5' RACE. The listed sequencing device is Illumina HiSeq 2500. A second PCR of roughly 6 to 11 cycles was run with a J-beta primer mix and a sample-barcoded 5' primer. TCRdb reworked the public reads: Q25 trimming with fastp, MiXCR clone assembly, productive beta chains retained. A single entry per CDR3 protein holds the most common genes and DNA from its merged rows. Recorded for this sample are about 970,000 distinct CDR3 sequences; roughly 51% of them occurred a single time. About a fifth of the sample goes to the ten largest clones. Material for sequencing was blood. Receptors were obtained from a woman aged 60-75 years in good health.

The chain recombines TRBV7-2 with TRBJ2-1; a possible D gene is TRBD1 (6 bases). The germline gives CDR1 SGHTA, CDR2 FQGNSA. This CDR3 has 15 residues. V lost 5 bases and J 2 bases, leaving 13 bases between the germline ends. The CDR3 loop is CASSPSWGPYNEQFF. For the CDR3, the DNA is TGTGCCAGCAGCCCAAGTTGGGGGCCCTACAATGAGCAGTTCTTC.

This rearrangement joins TRBV28 to TRBJ2-7; tentative D call: TRBD2 (6 bases). V lost 7 bases, J lost 4 bases, and 8 bases lay in between. The CDR3 is made up of 11 amino acids. The germline gives CDR1 MDHEN, CDR2 SYDVKM. CDR3 amino acids: CASTGVYEQYF. CDR3 DNA sequence: TGTGCCAGCACGGGGGTTTACGAGCAGTACTTC.

In this sample, this clonotype turned up a few times. This chain joins TRBV7-2 and TRBJ2-5, with 13 bases that match TRBD2. V lost 3 bases and J lost 1; bases outside the gene matches: 8. The CDR3 is made up of 18 amino acids. CDR1 and CDR2 (germline): SGHTA, FQGNSA. CDR3 DNA sequence: TGTGCCAGCAGCTTTACTTTGACTAGCGGGAGGCCCCAAGAGACCCAGTACTTC. Its translation is CASSFTLTSGRPQETQYF.

Only a few counts were recorded for this clonotype. V is TRBV20-1 and J is TRBJ2-1, with 7 nucleotides matching TRBD2. The trim removed 3 bases at V and 7 bases at J, leaving 12 bases unmatched. The CDR3 has 15 amino acids. CDR1 and CDR2 from the germline V gene are DFQATT and SNEGSKA (reference sequence). CDR3 sequence (DNA): TGCAGTGCTAGCTGGAGGGAGGGTACTGCGAATGAGCAGTTCTTC. It translates to CSASWREGTANEQFF.

This clonotype showed up many times. The chain links TRBV20-1 to TRBJ2-1; TRBD2 matches 10 bases. Trimming removed 1 base from V and 4 bases from J; junction bases left unmatched: 1. The CDR3 runs 14 residues. Germline lookup yields CDR1 DFQATT and CDR2 SNEGSKA (reference sequence). The CDR3 bases are TGCAGTGCTAGAGTAGCGGGGGGATACAATGAGCAGTTCTTC. It specifies CSARVAGGYNEQFF.

The CDR3 here is CASSPLDRVPYNEQFF. The CDR3 bases are TGCGCCAGCAGCCCCCTGGACAGGGTACCTTACAATGAGCAGTTCTTC. This chain links TRBV4-1 with TRBJ2-1; 8 bases fit TRBD1. This CDR3 has 16 residues. V shed 4 bases and J 4 bases; nucleotides not matched to a gene: 9. Germline V gene sequence: CDR1 MGHRA, CDR2 YSYEKL.

As to this clonotype: The junction shows a germline mismatch at one end, possibly a read error. The chain is built from TRBV20-1 and TRBJ2-1, with 9 bases matching TRBD1. CDR1 and CDR2 from the germline V gene are DFQATT and SNEGSKA (reference sequence). This CDR3 contains 15 residues. This chain's CDR3 is CSSRDVGQGINEQFF. The CDR3, as DNA: TGCAGTTCTAGAGATGTGGGACAGGGTATCAATGAGCAGTTCTTC.

The V call is TRBV7-2, the J call TRBJ2-7, with 11 bases lining up with TRBD1. Germline trimming cut 5 bases from V and 6 bases from J; bases unmatched to any gene: 9. The germline gives CDR1 SGHTA, CDR2 FQGNSA. The CDR3 totals 15 residues. DNA for the CDR3: TGTGCCAGCAGCCCGCTGGACAGGGGGCGCGGCGAGCAGTACTTC. Amino acid sequence: CASSPLDRGRGEQYF.

This clonotype appeared a single time. The chain is built from TRBV20-1 and TRBJ2-5; tentative D call: TRBD1 (5 bases). CDR1 is DFQATT and CDR2 is SNEGSKA in the germline V gene (reference sequence). V lost 5 bases and J lost 1, with 8 bases in between. The CDR3 contains 12 residues. CDR3 loop: CSARQFQETQYF. DNA for the CDR3: TGCAGTGCTCGACAGTTCCAAGAGACCCAGTACTTC.

In DNA, the CDR3 is TGTGCCAGCAGCTTAGGACTAGCGGGAGAGGTTGGAGAGACCCAGTACTTC. Protein sequence: CASSLGLAGEVGETQYF. This sequence joins TRBV7-6 and TRBJ2-5; TRBD2 aligns across 12 bases. The CDR3 is 17 residues long. V dropped 1 base and J dropped 4; count of bases not matched to a gene: 7. Germline V gene lookup returns CDR1 SGHVS and CDR2 FNYEAQ.

The sample holds a few counts of this clonotype. The chain combines TRBV27 with TRBJ2-3; the D gene is possibly TRBD1 (5 bases). Between the trimmed V and J ends, which lost 7 bases and 0 bases, there was a span of 8 bases. Germline V lookup: CDR1 MNHEY, CDR2 SMNVEV (reference sequence). This CDR3 comprises 13 residues. In DNA, the CDR3 is TGTGCCAGCAAGACAGCTAGCACAGATACGCAGTATTTT. Residues: CASKTASTDTQYF.

This clonotype was observed a handful of times. The CDR3, as DNA: TGTGCCTGGAGTTTGGGGTCCTACGAGCAGTACTTC. Amino acids: CAWSLGSYEQYF. J is TRBJ2-7 and V is TRBV30; D gene unclear. The length of the CDR3 is 12 residues. V lost 2 bases and J lost 1, with 6 bases in between. The germline gives CDR1 GTSNPN, CDR2 SVGIG (reference sequence).

The rearrangement joins TRBV7-8 to TRBJ2-1; D not certain. Trimming left V 2 bases short and J 4 bases short, with 6 bases between. Germline CDR1 SGHVS, CDR2 FQNEAQ. The CDR3 has 13 amino acids. The CDR3 protein is CASSLFGYNEQFF. For the CDR3, the DNA is TGTGCCAGCAGCTTATTCGGTTACAATGAGCAGTTCTTC.

The genes are TRBV10-3 and TRBJ2-7; the match to TRBD2 covers 13 bases. Germline CDR1 is ENHRY and CDR2 is SYGVKD. The CDR3 is 14 residues long. Losses at the gene ends were 3 bases for V and 7 bases for J; bases not matched to a gene: 3. DNA of the CDR3: TGTGCCATCAGTGATGGGACTAGCGGGACTGAGCAGTACTTC. The encoded protein is CAISDGTSGTEQYF.

The chain employs TRBV12-3 or TRBV12-4 and TRBJ1-6, with 7 bases that match TRBD1. There are 15 residues in the CDR3. Trimming took 6 bases from V and 7 from J; bases not matched to a gene: 9. The DNA of the CDR3 is TGTGCCAGCAGCCCCAGGGGGGGAAACAATTCACCCCTCCACTTT. As protein: CASSPRGGNNSPLHF.

This clonotype has more than one count but fewer than ten. The chain couples TRBV20-1 to TRBJ2-1, with TRBD2 matching 12 bases. Germline V gene sequence: CDR1 DFQATT, CDR2 SNEGSKA (reference sequence). There are 13 residues in the CDR3. After removal of 5 bases from V and 6 bases from J, the junction contained 2 bases not matched to a gene. CDR3 nucleotides: TGCAGTGCTGGACTAGCGGGGCCCAATGAGCAGTTCTTC. This sequence encodes CSAGLAGPNEQFF.

This clonotype was recorded a few times. The chain's CDR3 is CASIPLTMLGEQYF. CDR3 DNA sequence: TGTGCCAGCATCCCCTTGACAATGCTTGGCGAGCAGTACTTC. J is TRBJ2-7 and V is TRBV28; D remains ambiguous. V was shortened by 7 bases and J by 6 bases, with 19 bases between the two germline ends. The CDR3 extends over 14 amino acids. CDR1 and CDR2 (germline): MDHEN, SYDVKM.

The J gene is TRBJ2-1, the V gene TRBV7-3, with 9 bases identical to TRBD2. In germline, CDR1 is SGHTA, CDR2 FQGTGA. The CDR3 extends over 18 amino acids. V was clipped by 4 bases and J by 0 bases; unmatched bases: 10. In DNA, the CDR3 is TGTGCCAGCAGCTCTAGGGTAGGTAGCGGGAGCTCCTACAATGAGCAGTTCTTC. As protein: CASSSRVGSGSSYNEQFF. The full variable domain, its missing parts supplied by reference TRBV7-3 and TRBJ2-1, is GAGVSQTPSNKVTEKGKYVELRCDPISGHTALYWYRQSLGQGPEFLIYFQGTGAADDSGLPNDRFFAVRPEGSVSTLKIQRTERGDSAVYLCASSSRVGSGSSYNEQFFGPGTRLTVL.

The V call is TRBV20-1, the J call TRBJ2-7; 10 bases agree with TRBD2. Germline V gene data show CDR1 as DFQATT and CDR2 as SNEGSKA (reference sequence). CDR3 length: 17 amino acids. Trimming removed 0 bases from V and 3 bases from J; junction bases left unmatched: 11. CDR3 in DNA: TGCAGTGCTAGAGATGGTAGCGGGAGGCACTCGTACTACGAGCAGTACTTC. This sequence encodes CSARDGSGRHSYYEQYF.

This clonotype was counted between two and nine times. V usage is TRBV29-1 and J usage is TRBJ2-3; 9 bases are a match to TRBD1. The CDR3 is 15 residues long. V lost 7 bases to trimming and J lost 4 bases; unmatched junction nucleotides: 12. Germline V gene data show CDR1 as SQVTM and CDR2 as ANQGSEA. CDR3 nucleotides: TGCAGCGCCACGAAAAGGACAGGGGTCGCAGATACGCAGTATTTT. Encoded protein: CSATKRTGVADTQYF.

This clonotype was seen a single time. The V and J genes are TRBV6-1 and TRBJ1-2; 7 nucleotides match TRBD1. The CDR3 totals 14 residues. Per the germline V gene, CDR1 is MNHNS and CDR2 is SASEGT. Trimming at V came to 7 bases and at J to 8 bases, leaving 13 bases not matched to a gene. As DNA, the CDR3 is TGTGCCAGCAAGAAGACCGGGACAGCGGCAGGCTACACCTTC. It codes for CASKKTGTAAGYTF.

This chain connects TRBV29-1 to TRBJ2-1; the D call may be TRBD1 or TRBD2 (5 bases each). The assigned J gene may be wrong: the sequence end matches TRBJ2-7 better. CDR3 length: 12 amino acids. Germline V gene sequence: CDR1 SQVTM, CDR2 ANQGSEA. The CDR3 sequence: CSLTGASGEQYF. The DNA for the CDR3 is TGCAGCCTGACCGGGGCATCCGGTGAGCAGTACTTC.

V and J are TRBV20-1 and TRBJ2-7; D is possibly TRBD2 (6 bases). Germline CDR1 reads DFQATT; CDR2 reads SNEGSKA (reference sequence). CDR3 size: 14 residues. V lost 2 bases to trimming and J lost 1 base, with 12 bases between them. CDR3 DNA sequence: TGCAGTGCTAGATCGGGGAGGATATCCTACGAGCAGTACTTC. Residues: CSARSGRISYEQYF.

The chain employs TRBV30 and TRBJ2-7; the match to TRBD1 covers 7 bases. Germline V gene sequence: CDR1 GTSNPN, CDR2 SVGIG (reference sequence). The ends lost 3 bases at V and 3 bases at J; junction bases unmatched: 5. This CDR3 spans 13 amino acids. The CDR3 protein is CAWSPGTVYEQYF. The CDR3, as DNA: TGTGCCTGGAGCCCCGGGACAGTCTACGAGCAGTACTTC.

The rearrangement joins TRBV7-8 to TRBJ2-2, with D perhaps matching TRBD1 (5 bases). Trimming pared 3 bases from V and 7 bases from J, leaving 9 bases between. The germline V gene encodes CDR1 SGHVS and CDR2 FQNEAQ. This CDR3 has 13 residues. CDR3 sequence reads: CASSLGQGGELFF. DNA for the CDR3: TGTGCCAGCAGCTTGGGTCAGGGCGGGGAGCTGTTTTTT.

The chain couples TRBV27 to TRBJ2-1; possible D gene TRBD2, 7 bases. Germline V CDR1 and CDR2: MNHEY, SMNVEV (reference sequence). Trimming stripped 3 bases from V and 7 bases from J, with 19 bases between. The CDR3 length is 16 residues. CDR3 protein: CASSFWGGSRINEQFF. CDR3 nucleotide sequence: TGTGCCAGCAGTTTTTGGGGGGGCTCGAGGATAAATGAGCAGTTCTTC.